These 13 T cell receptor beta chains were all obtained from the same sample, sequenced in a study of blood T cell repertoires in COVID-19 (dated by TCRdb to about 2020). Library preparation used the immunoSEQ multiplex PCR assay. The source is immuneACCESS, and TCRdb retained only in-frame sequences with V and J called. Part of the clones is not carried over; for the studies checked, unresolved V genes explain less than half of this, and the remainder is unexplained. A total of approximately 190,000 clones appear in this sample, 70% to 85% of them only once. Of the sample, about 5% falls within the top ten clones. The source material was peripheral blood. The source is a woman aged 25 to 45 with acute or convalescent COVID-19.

The CDR3 here is CASSLEHNERAKNIQYF. CDR3 sequence (DNA): TGCGCCAGCAGCTTGGAACACAACGAAAGAGCCAAAAACATTCAGTACTTC. The rearrangement links TRBV5-1 to TRBJ2-4, with D unclear. The CDR3 extends over 17 amino acids. Germline CDR1 is SGHRS and CDR2 is YFSETQ. Trimming took off 0 bases at V and 0 bases at J, with 13 bases between the two ends.

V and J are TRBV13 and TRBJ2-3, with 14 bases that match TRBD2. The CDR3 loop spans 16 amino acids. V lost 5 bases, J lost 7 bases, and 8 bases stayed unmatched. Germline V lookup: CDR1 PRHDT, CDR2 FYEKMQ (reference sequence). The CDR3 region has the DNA TGTGCCAGCAGCACCAGACTAGCGGGAGGGCCAAATACGCAGTATTTT. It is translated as CASSTRLAGGPNTQYF.

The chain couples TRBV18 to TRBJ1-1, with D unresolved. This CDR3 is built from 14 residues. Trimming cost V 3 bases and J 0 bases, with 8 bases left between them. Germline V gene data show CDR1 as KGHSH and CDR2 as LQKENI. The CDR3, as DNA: TGTGCCAGCTCACCTGGAGGCATGAACACTGAAGCTTTCTTT. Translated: CASSPGGMNTEAFF.

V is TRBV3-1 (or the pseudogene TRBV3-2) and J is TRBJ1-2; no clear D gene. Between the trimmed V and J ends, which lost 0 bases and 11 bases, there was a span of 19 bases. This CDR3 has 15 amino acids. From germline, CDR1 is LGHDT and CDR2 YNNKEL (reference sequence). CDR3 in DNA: TGTGCCAGCAGCCAAGACGGTGGTCGTTCTATGCGATACACCTTC. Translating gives CASSQDGGRSMRYTF.

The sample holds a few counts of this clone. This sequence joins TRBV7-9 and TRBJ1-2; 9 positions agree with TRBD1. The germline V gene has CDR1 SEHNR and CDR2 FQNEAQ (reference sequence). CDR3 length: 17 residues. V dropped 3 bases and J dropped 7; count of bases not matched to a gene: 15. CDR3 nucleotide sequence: TGTGCCAGCAGCTTCGGCGAGAGGATGACAGGGGGATTTGGCTACACCTTC. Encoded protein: CASSFGERMTGGFGYTF. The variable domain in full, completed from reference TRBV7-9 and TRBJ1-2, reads DTGVSQNPRHKITKRGQNVTFRCDPISEHNRLYWYRQTLGQGPEFLTYFQNEAQLEKSRLLSDRFSAERPKGSFSTLEIQRTEQGDSAMYLCASSFGERMTGGFGYTFGSGTRLTVV.

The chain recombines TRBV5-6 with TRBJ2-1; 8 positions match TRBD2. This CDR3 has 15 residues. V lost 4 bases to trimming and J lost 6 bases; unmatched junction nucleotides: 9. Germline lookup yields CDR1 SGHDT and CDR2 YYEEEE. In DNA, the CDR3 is TGTGCCAGCAGCCTCGGACTAGCCGGTACCAATGAGCAGTTCTTC. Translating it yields CASSLGLAGTNEQFF.

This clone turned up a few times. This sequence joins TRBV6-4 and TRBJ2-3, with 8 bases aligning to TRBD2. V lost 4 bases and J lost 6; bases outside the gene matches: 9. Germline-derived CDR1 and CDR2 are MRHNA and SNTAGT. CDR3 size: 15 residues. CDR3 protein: CASSVLAGAEDTQYF. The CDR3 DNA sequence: TGTGCCAGCAGTGTGCTAGCGGGCGCTGAGGATACGCAGTATTTT.

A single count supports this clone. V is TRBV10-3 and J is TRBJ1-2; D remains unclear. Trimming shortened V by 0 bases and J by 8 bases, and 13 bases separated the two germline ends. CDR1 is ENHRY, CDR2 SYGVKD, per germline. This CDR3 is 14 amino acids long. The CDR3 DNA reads TGTGCCATCAGTGAGTCGACCGAGCGGGGAGGCTACACCTTC. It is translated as CAISESTERGGYTF.

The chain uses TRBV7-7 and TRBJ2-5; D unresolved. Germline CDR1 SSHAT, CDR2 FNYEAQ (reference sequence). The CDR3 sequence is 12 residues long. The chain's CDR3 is CATKSEQETQYF. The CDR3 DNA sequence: TGTGCTACAAAGTCGGAGCAAGAGACCCAGTACTTC.

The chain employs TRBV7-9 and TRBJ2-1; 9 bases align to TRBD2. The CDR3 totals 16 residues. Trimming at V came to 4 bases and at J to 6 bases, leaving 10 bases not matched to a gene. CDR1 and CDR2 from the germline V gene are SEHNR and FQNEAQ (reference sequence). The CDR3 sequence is CASSSSAGGGPNEQFF. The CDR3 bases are TGTGCCAGCAGCTCCTCAGCGGGAGGAGGCCCCAATGAGCAGTTCTTC. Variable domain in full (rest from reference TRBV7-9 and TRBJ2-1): DTGVSQNPRHKITKRGQNVTFRCDPISEHNRLYWYRQTLGQGPEFLTYFQNEAQLEKSRLLSDRFSAERPKGSFSTLEIQRTEQGDSAMYLCASSSSAGGGPNEQFFGPGTRLTVL.

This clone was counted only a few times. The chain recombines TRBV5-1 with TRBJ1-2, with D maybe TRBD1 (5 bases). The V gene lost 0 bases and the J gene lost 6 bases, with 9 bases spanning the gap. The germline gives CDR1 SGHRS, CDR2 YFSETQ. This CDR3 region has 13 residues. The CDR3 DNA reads TGCGCCAGCAGCTTGGTGGACAATCATGGCTACACCTTC. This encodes CASSLVDNHGYTF.

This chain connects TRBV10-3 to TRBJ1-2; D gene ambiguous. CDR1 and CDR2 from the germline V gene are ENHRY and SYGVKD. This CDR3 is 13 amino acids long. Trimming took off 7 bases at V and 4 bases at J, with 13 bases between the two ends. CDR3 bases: TGTGCCATCACCTCGACCCCAGGCTATGGCTACACCTTC. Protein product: CAITSTPGYGYTF.

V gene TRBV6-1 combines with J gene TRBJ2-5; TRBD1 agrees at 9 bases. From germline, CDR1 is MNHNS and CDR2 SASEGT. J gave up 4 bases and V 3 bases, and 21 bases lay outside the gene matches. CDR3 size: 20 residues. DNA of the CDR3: TGTGCCAGCAGTGACGGGACAGGGCGTTATGGGGGGCCCGTTTCAGAGACCCAGTACTTC. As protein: CASSDGTGRYGGPVSETQYF.